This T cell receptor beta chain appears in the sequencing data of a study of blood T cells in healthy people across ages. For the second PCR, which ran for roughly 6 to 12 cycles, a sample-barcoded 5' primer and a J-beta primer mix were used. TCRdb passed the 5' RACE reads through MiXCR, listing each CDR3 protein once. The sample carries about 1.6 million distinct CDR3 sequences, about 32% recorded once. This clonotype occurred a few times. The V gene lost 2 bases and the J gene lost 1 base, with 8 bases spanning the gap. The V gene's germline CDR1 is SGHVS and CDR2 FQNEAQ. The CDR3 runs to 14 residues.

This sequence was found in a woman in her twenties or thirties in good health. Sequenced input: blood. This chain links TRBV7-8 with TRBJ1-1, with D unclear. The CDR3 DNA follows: TGTGCCAGCAGCTTAAGGGCGGGGAACACTGAAGCTTTCTTT. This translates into CASSLRAGNTEAFF.